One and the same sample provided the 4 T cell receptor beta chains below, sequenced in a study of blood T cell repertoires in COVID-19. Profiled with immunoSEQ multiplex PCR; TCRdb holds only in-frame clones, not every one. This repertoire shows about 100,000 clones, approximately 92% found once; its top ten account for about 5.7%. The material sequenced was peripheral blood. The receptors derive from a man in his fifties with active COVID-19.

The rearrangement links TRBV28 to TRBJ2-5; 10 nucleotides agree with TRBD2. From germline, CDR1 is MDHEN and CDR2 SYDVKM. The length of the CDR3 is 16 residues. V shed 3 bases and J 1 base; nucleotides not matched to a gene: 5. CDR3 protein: CASSFSGRAPQETQYF. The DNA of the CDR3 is TGTGCCAGCAGTTTCAGCGGGAGGGCTCCCCAAGAGACCCAGTACTTC. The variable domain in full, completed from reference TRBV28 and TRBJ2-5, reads DVKVTQSSRYLVKRTGEKVFLECVQDMDHENMFWYRQDPGLGLRLIYFSYDVKMKEKGDIPEGYSVSREKKERFSLILESASTNQTSMYLCASSFSGRAPQETQYFGPGTRLLVL.

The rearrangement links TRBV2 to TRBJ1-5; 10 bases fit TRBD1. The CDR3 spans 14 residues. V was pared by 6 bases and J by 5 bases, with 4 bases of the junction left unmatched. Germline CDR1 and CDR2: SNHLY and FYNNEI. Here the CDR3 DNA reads TGTGCCAGCAGCCCGGACAGGGGGGATCAGCCCCAGCATTTT. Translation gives CASSPDRGDQPQHF.

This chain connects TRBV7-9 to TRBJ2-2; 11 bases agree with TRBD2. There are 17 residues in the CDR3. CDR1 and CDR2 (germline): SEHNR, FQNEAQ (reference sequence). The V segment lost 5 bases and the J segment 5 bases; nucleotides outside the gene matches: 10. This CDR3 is CASSRLTSGRGTGELFF. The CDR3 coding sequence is TGTGCCAGCAGCCGTTTAACTAGCGGGAGAGGTACCGGGGAGCTGTTTTTT.

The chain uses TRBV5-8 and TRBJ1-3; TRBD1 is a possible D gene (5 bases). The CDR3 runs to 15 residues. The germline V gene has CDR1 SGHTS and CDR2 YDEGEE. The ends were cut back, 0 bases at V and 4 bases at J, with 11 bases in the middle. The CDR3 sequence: CASSLAGGSGNTIYF. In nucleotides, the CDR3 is TGTGCCAGCAGCTTGGCCGGGGGTTCGGGAAACACCATATATTTT. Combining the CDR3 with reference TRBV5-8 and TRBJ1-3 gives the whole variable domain EAGVTQSPTHLIKTRGQQATLRCSPISGHTSVYWYQQALGLGLQFLLWYDEGEERNRGNFPPRFSGRQFPNYSSELNVNALELEDSALYLCASSLAGGSGNTIYFGEGSWLTVV.